The present entry profiles one T cell receptor (beta chain) with its context. J gave up 8 bases and V 2 bases, and 5 bases lay outside the gene matches. The CDR3 has 15 amino acids. Germline CDR1 reads SGHNT; CDR2 reads YENEEA. The data were obtained in a study of blood T cell repertoires in COVID-19. Clones were read by immunoSEQ multiplex PCR, and TCRdb kept only the in-frame ones, dropping some. The repertoire consists of 75,000 to 90,000 clones, with around 90% occurring once and the leading ten covering 6.5% to 8.5%. The V call is TRBV11-3, the J call TRBJ2-1; TRBD2 agrees at 11 bases. Sequencing input: peripheral blood. This TCR was sampled from a man aged 18 to 29 with COVID-19, enrolled during active disease. CDR3: CASSLTSGSFDEQFF. The CDR3 bases are TGTGCCAGCAGCTTAACTAGCGGGAGTTTCGATGAGCAGTTCTTC.